A selection of T cell receptor beta chains follows, all from one sample in a study of T cells in Graves' hyperthyroidism and ophthalmopathy. In TCRdb, the multiplex PCR reads were re-called with MiXCR into one record per CDR3 protein. Among fewer than 600,000 distinct CDR3 sequences listed, 12% to 15% were seen once. The sample consisted of blood. These receptor sequences come from a woman aged 40-49 years with Graves' hyperthyroidism. CDR3s leave out the opening cysteine and the closing phenylalanine or tryptophan. For some rows the clone size is stated as once, few or many, or as a class when expanded; others skip it.

abundance	j_gene	v_gene	CDR3aa
many	TRBJ2-2	TRBV3-1	ASSQGVAASGELF
many	TRBJ2-1	TRBV7-3	ASSPGVVGQAVHEQF
many	TRBJ2-4	TRBV7-9	ASSLGRSGIHLAKNIQY
NA	TRBJ2-3	TRBV28	ASAHGGTDTQY
NA	TRBJ2-3	TRBV7-8	ASSLAGLAGVDTQY
many	TRBJ2-4	TRBV28	ASSPSGKSTKNIQY
many	TRBJ2-2	TRBV5-1	ASSSVDRGNTGELF
many	TRBJ2-5	TRBV2	ASSAQGPQETQY
many	TRBJ1-2	TRBV12-3/TRBV12-4	ASSFSPGGYGYT
NA	TRBJ2-1	TRBV9	ASSVEANNEQF
NA	TRBJ2-7	TRBV30	AGTPGGEQY
few	TRBJ2-3	TRBV19	ASRLAGIDTQY
few	TRBJ2-2	TRBV10-1	ASSDPRWDTGELF
NA	TRBJ2-5	TRBV6-5	ASSYSTTQY
many	TRBJ2-1	TRBV7-6	ASVPPGYNEQF
many	TRBJ2-1	TRBV6-1	ASSPMGTGSYNEQF
many	TRBJ1-1	TRBV27	ASSPGGWAATEAF
many	TRBJ2-1	TRBV2	ASTGRAPLADNEQF
NA	TRBJ2-7	TRBV5-4	ASSSSGAVNEQY
many	TRBJ2-4	TRBV28	ASSLGLAGTLAKNIQY
few	TRBJ1-1	TRBV4-1	ASSRGTGGMNTEAF
NA	TRBJ1-2	TRBV19	ASQHRGDYGYT
once	TRBJ2-7	TRBV19	ASSKAGTSGSSYEQY
NA	TRBJ2-3	TRBV4-1	ASSHGGRYTDTQY
many	TRBJ1-1	TRBV3-1	ASSLGATNTEAF
few	TRBJ1-5	TRBV28	ASSRTFSNQPQH
NA	TRBJ1-3	TRBV29-1	SVEDPAVSGNTIY
NA	TRBJ1-4	TRBV6-1	ASISGGFGKKLF